This T cell receptor beta chain was sequenced during a study of blood T cell repertoires in COVID-19. At the level of the study: The United States, Italy and Spain provided the acute and convalescent COVID-19 samples. From T cells, B-cell-depleted T cells, or PBMCs came the material, which was cDNA or gDNA.

The V end lost 3 bases, the J end lost 4 bases, and 13 bases lay between the germline ends. CDR3 length: 14 residues. CDR1 is MGHRA, CDR2 YSYEKL, per germline. Study processing details: It was from reference gene primer amplification that nucleated cell counts were estimated. Sequencing used immunoSEQ multiplex PCR; TCRdb keeps in-frame clones, though not all of them. V, J and clone size are taken as reported in that table, and D and trimming were inferred from the DNA itself. The data contain around 200,000 clones, 70% to 90% of them seen just once; the ten biggest clones take up roughly 20%. The chain couples TRBV4-1 to TRBJ2-7; weak D call: TRBD2 (5 bases). This sequence was found in a man aged 65 to 85 with active or convalescent COVID-19. The sequencing sample was made of peripheral blood. The CDR3 nucleotides read TGCGCCAGCAGCCAGCAGTTTCGCGGGTACGAGCAGTACTTC. This gives the protein CASSQQFRGYEQYF.